What follows are 20 T cell receptor beta chains derived from one specimen sequenced in a study of T cells after yellow fever vaccination. TCRdb used MiXCR to reprocess the 5' RACE reads, holding one entry per CDR3 protein. This table has around 400,000 distinct CDR3 sequences, roughly 12% appearing once. Material: PBMCs, obtained on the day of the first yellow fever vaccination. Receptor source: a young man who received the YFV17D yellow fever vaccine.

This clonotype was recorded at least ten times. V gene TRBV3-1 combines with J gene TRBJ1-5; TRBD1 is a possible D gene (5 bases). Trimming shortened V by 1 base and J by 0 bases, and 10 bases separated the two germline ends. The CDR3 covers 16 residues. Germline V gene sequence: CDR1 LGHDT, CDR2 YNNKEL (reference sequence). The CDR3, as DNA: TGTGCCAGCAGCCAAGGAGGGACGGGTAGCAATCAGCCCCAGCATTTT. It specifies CASSQGGTGSNQPQHF.

The genes are TRBV25-1 and TRBJ2-3; D might be TRBD1 (5 bases). The germline CDR1 and CDR2 sequences are MGHDK and SYGVNS. Trimming pared 6 bases from V and 0 bases from J, leaving 13 bases between. The CDR3 sequence is 15 residues long. Here the CDR3 reads CASRPGITSTDTQYF. The CDR3 DNA follows: TGTGCCAGCAGGCCAGGGATTACTAGCACAGATACGCAGTATTTT.

This clonotype was counted between two and nine times. The rearrangement joins TRBV3-1 to TRBJ2-2, with TRBD2 matching 13 bases. This CDR3 contains 17 residues. Germline V gene data show CDR1 as LGHDT and CDR2 as YNNKEL (reference sequence). After removal of 0 bases from V and 5 bases from J, the junction contained 3 bases not matched to a gene. CDR3 bases: TGTGCCAGCAGCCAAGAACTAGCGGGGGGGCGAACCGGGGAGCTGTTTTTT. Translating gives CASSQELAGGRTGELFF.

This clonotype was observed a handful of times. V is TRBV11-2 and J is TRBJ2-2; 7 bases fit TRBD1. Trimming cost V 7 bases and J 2 bases; bases outside gene matches: 7. This CDR3 has 15 residues. The germline V gene encodes CDR1 SGHAT and CDR2 FQNNGV. CDR3 loop: CASNRGGLNTGELFF. The CDR3 DNA follows: TGTGCCAGCAACCGAGGGGGCCTAAACACCGGGGAGCTGTTTTTT.

In its sample, this clonotype was seen many times. The CDR3 loop reads CASSIRDNQPQHF. CDR3 bases: TGTGCCAGCAGTATCAGGGACAATCAGCCCCAGCATTTT. The chain uses TRBV5-5 and TRBJ1-5, with D maybe TRBD1 (5 bases). Germline values: CDR1 SGHKS, CDR2 YYEKEE (reference sequence). Trimming stripped 5 bases from V and 3 bases from J, with 9 bases between. CDR3 length: 13 amino acids.

This clonotype was seen ten or more times. J is TRBJ2-7 and V is TRBV5-5; D might be TRBD1 (5 bases). Trimming left V 4 bases short and J 5 bases short, with 13 bases between. The CDR3 covers 13 residues. Germline V CDR1 and CDR2: SGHKS, YYEKEE (reference sequence). CDR3 protein: CASSPGLRDEQYV. For the CDR3, the DNA is TGTGCCAGCAGCCCCGGGCTCAGGGACGAGCAGTACGTC.

The chain combines TRBV5-1 with TRBJ2-1; D call uncertain. The CDR3 has 14 amino acids. V was trimmed by 0 bases and J by 4 bases, leaving 8 bases between them. Germline CDR1 and CDR2: SGHRS and YFSETQ. For the CDR3, the DNA is TGCGCCAGCAGCTTGGCTGACTCGTACAATGAGCAGTTCTTC. It specifies CASSLADSYNEQFF.

This clonotype was seen a few times. V is TRBV10-3 and J is TRBJ1-2; no clear D. Germline V lookup: CDR1 ENHRY, CDR2 SYGVKD. The V end lost 3 bases, the J end lost 8 bases, and 13 bases lay between the germline ends. There are 13 residues in the CDR3. CDR3 in amino acids: CAISEGLNGGYTF. Written as DNA, the CDR3 is TGTGCCATCAGTGAAGGGCTTAATGGGGGCTACACCTTC.

This clonotype was observed a handful of times. J is TRBJ1-1 and V is TRBV20-1; the match to TRBD1 covers 8 bases. Germline CDR1 is DFQATT and CDR2 is SNEGSKA (reference sequence). The V segment lost 0 bases and the J segment 4 bases; nucleotides outside the gene matches: 7. This CDR3 comprises 15 residues. The CDR3 reads CSARDQQGASTEAFF. In DNA form, the CDR3 reads TGCAGTGCTAGAGATCAGCAGGGGGCGAGCACTGAAGCTTTCTTT.

This clonotype was detected ten times or more. The V and J genes are TRBV5-1 and TRBJ2-2; D call uncertain. CDR1 SGHRS and CDR2 YFSETQ come from the germline V gene. Trimming shortened V by 0 bases and J by 5 bases, and 11 bases separated the two germline ends. This CDR3 has 15 residues. The CDR3 sequence: CASSLVQVRTGELFF. In DNA form, the CDR3 reads TGCGCCAGCAGCTTGGTCCAAGTCAGGACCGGGGAGCTGTTTTTT.

This clonotype was seen only a few times. This rearrangement joins TRBV14 to TRBJ2-7, with a possible D match to TRBD2 (5 bases). The CDR3 spans 15 residues. Germline CDR1 is SGHDN and CDR2 is FVKESK. V lost 1 base and J 2 bases, leaving 12 bases between the germline ends. CDR3 in amino acids: CASSQGFGSAYEQYV. The CDR3 coding sequence is TGTGCCAGCAGCCAAGGCTTTGGGAGCGCCTACGAGCAGTACGTC.

The sample holds many counts of this clonotype. In DNA form, the CDR3 reads TGTGCCAGCAGCTCCCAAGGGGGGGTCGAGCAGTACTTC. The encoded protein is CASSSQGGVEQYF. The chain recombines TRBV7-9 with TRBJ2-7; perhaps TRBD2 as D (7 bases). CDR3 length equals 13 residues. Per germline, CDR1 SEHNR and CDR2 FQNEAQ (reference sequence). Trimming pared 4 bases from V and 6 bases from J, leaving 13 bases between.

The sample holds a few counts of this clonotype. The chain uses TRBV5-1 and TRBJ2-7; D may be TRBD1 (5 bases). This CDR3 has 13 residues. CDR1 is SGHRS and CDR2 is YFSETQ in the germline V gene. The V end lost 2 bases, the J end lost 6 bases, and 12 bases lay between the germline ends. DNA of the CDR3: TGCGCCAGCAGCTTCGACAGTAGGGCCGAGCAGTACTTC. As protein: CASSFDSRAEQYF.

This chain joins TRBV29-1 and TRBJ1-4, with TRBD1 as a possible D gene (6 bases). V gave up 4 bases and J gave up 10 bases, with 16 bases separating them. Germline loops: CDR1 SQVTM, CDR2 ANQGSEA. There are 13 residues in the CDR3. The CDR3 is CSVVGQGFGKLFF. The CDR3 coding sequence is TGCAGCGTTGTGGGTCAGGGGTTCGGAAAACTGTTTTTT.

The V and J genes are TRBV27 and TRBJ2-2, with TRBD2 matching over 9 bases. CDR3 length equals 15 residues. Germline values: CDR1 MNHEY, CDR2 SMNVEV (reference sequence). V dropped 6 bases and J dropped 6; count of bases not matched to a gene: 8. The CDR3 nucleotides are TGTGCCAGCAGAATTACTGGGACTAGCCCCGGGGAGCTGTTTTTT. Its translation: CASRITGTSPGELFF.

This clonotype appeared a few times. The chain has TRBV18 and TRBJ2-7; D perhaps matches TRBD1 (5 bases). Germline CDR1 KGHSH, CDR2 LQKENI. The CDR3 is 13 amino acids. Trimming left V 3 bases short and J 2 bases short, with 8 bases between. The CDR3 sequence: CASSPLGAYEQYF. CDR3 DNA sequence: TGTGCCAGCTCACCTCTAGGGGCCTACGAGCAGTACTTC.

This clonotype was observed a handful of times. The chain's CDR3 is CASSNPLAAETQYF. The CDR3 bases are TGTGCCAGCAGCAACCCTCTAGCGGCGGAGACCCAGTACTTC. The chain combines TRBV7-9 with TRBJ2-5, with 7 bases matching TRBD2. The germline gives CDR1 SEHNR, CDR2 FQNEAQ (reference sequence). V dropped 5 bases and J dropped 5; count of bases not matched to a gene: 8. CDR3 length: 14 residues.

This clonotype was counted between two and nine times. The junction departs from germline at one end; a sequencing error may be responsible. The V call is TRBV7-9, the J call TRBJ2-7; 11 bases align to TRBD1. The CDR3 loop spans 13 amino acids. Germline V lookup: CDR1 SEHNR, CDR2 FQNEAQ (reference sequence). The CDR3 reads CATGRGTGGIVDF. The CDR3 region has the DNA TGTGCCACTGGAAGGGGGACAGGGGGAATCGTCGACTTC. The variable domain in full, completed from reference TRBV7-9 and TRBJ2-7, reads DTGVSQNPRHKITKRGQNVTFRCDPISEHNRLYWYRQTLGQGPEFLTYFQNEAQLEKSRLLSDRFSAERPKGSFSTLEIQRTEQGDSAMYLCATGRGTGGIVDFGPGTRLTVT.

The chain uses TRBV10-3 and TRBJ2-7, with 13 bases fitting TRBD2. Trimming removed 3 bases from V and 2 bases from J; junction bases left unmatched: 1. From germline, CDR1 is ENHRY and CDR2 SYGVKD. CDR3 length: 15 amino acids. The CDR3 nucleotides read TGTGCCATCAGTGAAGGACTAGCGGGGGCCTACGAGCAGTACGTC. This encodes CAISEGLAGAYEQYV.

This clonotype was seen a few times. The chain joins TRBV18 to TRBJ2-1, with 9 bases aligning to TRBD2. Germline values: CDR1 KGHSH, CDR2 LQKENI. V lost 6 bases, J lost 1 base, and 4 bases stayed unmatched. The CDR3 is 15 amino acids. DNA of the CDR3: TGTGCCAGCTCGAATGGACTAGCGTCCTACAATGAGCAGTTCTTC. Translating it yields CASSNGLASYNEQFF.